The rows below give T cell receptor beta chains drawn from one sample of a study of cytomegalovirus exposure and HLA in healthy donors. The repertoire was sequenced with immunoSEQ multiplex PCR; TCRdb's copy has only in-frame clones and lacks some. The table includes fewer than 250,000 clones, 65% to 80% detected once. The sequencing sample was made of PBMCs. The receptors stem from a man aged 30-40 years in good health and CMV-seropositive. The CDR3 runs from the conserved cysteine through the conserved F or W. The D gene is left open where the match is weak. Part of the rows lack a size; the others show once, few, many or a class for expanded clones.

j_gene: TRBJ1-2; d_gene: TRBD1; v_gene: TRBV28; abundance: few; CDR3aa: CASSSGTGVYGYTF; CDR3nt: TGTGCCAGCAGTTCAGGGACAGGGGTCTATGGCTACACCTTC
j_gene: TRBJ2-2; d_gene: -; v_gene: TRBV10-3; abundance: -; CDR3aa: CAISAGAGAVAGELFF; CDR3nt: TGTGCCATCAGTGCAGGGGCAGGGGCCGTTGCCGGGGAGCTGTTTTTT
j_gene: TRBJ2-1; d_gene: TRBD2; v_gene: TRBV25-1; abundance: -; CDR3aa: CASSELSRGRAPSNEQFF; CDR3nt: TGTGCCAGCAGTGAATTGTCTCGGGGGAGGGCCCCGTCTAATGAGCAGTTCTTC
j_gene: TRBJ1-2; d_gene: TRBD1; v_gene: TRBV6-5; abundance: few; CDR3aa: CASSYRTGGGGYTF; CDR3nt: TGTGCCAGCAGTTACCGGACAGGGGGCGGAGGCTACACCTTC
j_gene: TRBJ1-2; d_gene: -; v_gene: TRBV6-5; abundance: few; CDR3aa: CASRLGGDFGYTF; CDR3nt: TGTGCCAGCAGATTAGGGGGGGACTTTGGCTACACCTTC
j_gene: TRBJ2-2; d_gene: -; v_gene: TRBV11-2; abundance: few; CDR3aa: CASSLDELPGELFF; CDR3nt: TGTGCCAGCAGCTTAGATGAGCTTCCCGGGGAGCTGTTTTTT
j_gene: TRBJ1-5; d_gene: TRBD1; v_gene: TRBV6-5; abundance: -; CDR3aa: CASSYRTGAHQPQHF; CDR3nt: TGTGCCAGCAGTTACCGTACAGGGGCCCATCAGCCCCAGCATTTT
j_gene: TRBJ2-2; d_gene: TRBD2; v_gene: TRBV11-3; abundance: -; CDR3aa: CASSLDQSGSANTGELFF; CDR3nt: TGTGCCAGCAGCTTAGATCAAAGCGGGAGTGCGAACACCGGGGAGCTGTTTTTT
j_gene: TRBJ2-1; d_gene: -; v_gene: TRBV7-2; abundance: once; CDR3aa: CASSWELVDEQFF; CDR3nt: TGTGCCAGCAGCTGGGAACTAGTCGATGAGCAGTTCTTC
j_gene: TRBJ2-7; d_gene: TRBD1; v_gene: TRBV2; abundance: -; CDR3aa: CASSADRYEQYF; CDR3nt: TGTGCCAGCAGTGCGGACAGGTACGAGCAGTACTTC
j_gene: TRBJ2-1; d_gene: -; v_gene: TRBV20-1; abundance: -; CDR3aa: CSAGTHNEQFF; CDR3nt: TGCAGTGCTGGGACTCACAATGAGCAGTTCTTC
j_gene: TRBJ2-6; d_gene: TRBD1; v_gene: TRBV7-6; abundance: -; CDR3aa: CASSLGFRGPGANVLTF; CDR3nt: TGTGCCAGCAGCTTGGGGTTTAGGGGGCCTGGGGCCAACGTCCTGACTTTC
j_gene: TRBJ2-2; d_gene: TRBD1; v_gene: TRBV10-3; abundance: -; CDR3aa: CAISSQGSGELFF; CDR3nt: TGTGCCATCAGTTCACAGGGGTCCGGGGAGCTGTTTTTT
j_gene: TRBJ1-5; d_gene: -; v_gene: TRBV2; abundance: few; CDR3aa: CASMEDSRMWPQHF; CDR3nt: TGTGCCAGCATGGAGGACAGCCGCATGTGGCCCCAGCATTTT
j_gene: TRBJ2-7; d_gene: TRBD1; v_gene: TRBV7-9; abundance: -; CDR3aa: CASSTRQGTYEQYF; CDR3nt: TGTGCCAGCAGCACCCGACAGGGGACCTACGAGCAGTACTTC
j_gene: TRBJ1-1; d_gene: -; v_gene: TRBV6-5; abundance: -; CDR3aa: CASRKQGSTEAFF; CDR3nt: TGTGCCAGCAGAAAACAGGGTTCCACTGAAGCTTTCTTT
j_gene: TRBJ2-7; d_gene: -; v_gene: TRBV11-2; abundance: -; CDR3aa: CASSLVGSLPYEQYF; CDR3nt: TGTGCCAGCAGCTTAGTGGGTAGCTTGCCCTACGAGCAGTACTTC
j_gene: TRBJ1-5; d_gene: -; v_gene: TRBV5-4; abundance: -; CDR3aa: CASSLVVTGSGNQPQHF; CDR3nt: TGTGCCAGCAGCTTGGTTGTGACGGGTTCGGGCAATCAGCCCCAGCATTTT
j_gene: TRBJ1-2; d_gene: TRBD1; v_gene: TRBV6-1; abundance: -; CDR3aa: CASREGTGGSYTF; CDR3nt: TGTGCCAGCAGGGAAGGGACAGGGGGCAGCTACACCTTC
j_gene: TRBJ1-1; d_gene: -; v_gene: TRBV29-1; abundance: -; CDR3aa: CSADSTLNTEAFF; CDR3nt: TGCAGCGCGGACAGTACGTTGAACACTGAAGCTTTCTTT
j_gene: TRBJ2-3; d_gene: TRBD1; v_gene: TRBV18; abundance: few; CDR3aa: CASSRTGPDTQYF; CDR3nt: TGTGCCAGCTCACGGACAGGGCCAGATACGCAGTATTTT
j_gene: TRBJ1-2; d_gene: TRBD1; v_gene: TRBV6-1; abundance: -; CDR3aa: CASIPPGQGLYGYTF; CDR3nt: TGTGCCAGCATTCCGCCGGGACAGGGGTTATATGGCTACACCTTC
j_gene: TRBJ2-7; d_gene: -; v_gene: TRBV7-9; abundance: -; CDR3aa: CASSLGQAPEDEQYF; CDR3nt: TGTGCCAGCAGCTTAGGGCAGGCCCCGGAGGACGAGCAGTACTTC
j_gene: TRBJ2-7; d_gene: TRBD1; v_gene: TRBV27; abundance: -; CDR3aa: CASSLGTGAYEQYF; CDR3nt: TGTGCCAGCAGTTTGGGGACAGGGGCCTACGAGCAGTACTTC
j_gene: TRBJ1-2; d_gene: -; v_gene: TRBV6-5; abundance: -; CDR3aa: CASSYGTGPYGYTF; CDR3nt: TGTGCCAGCAGTTACGGAACAGGTCCCTATGGCTACACCTTC
j_gene: TRBJ2-1; d_gene: TRBD2; v_gene: TRBV7-2; abundance: -; CDR3aa: CASSLLVASGYNEQFF; CDR3nt: TGTGCCAGCAGCTTGTTGGTCGCTAGCGGGTACAATGAGCAGTTCTTC
j_gene: TRBJ2-3; d_gene: -; v_gene: TRBV19; abundance: few; CDR3aa: CATGRDSTDTQYF; CDR3nt: TGTGCCACGGGGCGGGACAGCACAGATACGCAGTATTTT
j_gene: TRBJ1-4; d_gene: -; v_gene: TRBV6-5; abundance: -; CDR3aa: CASSYMSENEKLFF; CDR3nt: TGTGCCAGCAGTTATATGAGTGAAAATGAAAAACTGTTTTTT
j_gene: TRBJ2-6; d_gene: -; v_gene: TRBV19; abundance: -; CDR3aa: CASSIRTTMGSGANVLTF; CDR3nt: TGTGCCAGTAGTATCCGGACTACCATGGGCTCTGGGGCCAACGTCCTGACTTTC
j_gene: TRBJ1-2; d_gene: -; v_gene: TRBV7-3; abundance: -; CDR3aa: CASSRGREGYGYTF; CDR3nt: TGTGCCAGCAGCCGCGGGAGAGAGGGCTATGGCTACACCTTC
j_gene: TRBJ1-2; d_gene: TRBD1; v_gene: TRBV30; abundance: few; CDR3aa: CARDRGNWYGYTF; CDR3nt: TGTGCCCGGGACAGGGGAAATTGGTATGGCTACACCTTC
j_gene: TRBJ2-5; d_gene: -; v_gene: TRBV4-3; abundance: -; CDR3aa: CASSQERHQGETQYF; CDR3nt: TGCGCCAGCAGCCAAGAGAGGCACCAGGGAGAGACCCAGTACTTC
j_gene: TRBJ1-5; d_gene: -; v_gene: TRBV5-8; abundance: few; CDR3aa: CASRGRWNQPQHF; CDR3nt: TGTGCCAGCAGGGGCCGTTGGAATCAGCCCCAGCATTTT
j_gene: TRBJ2-3; d_gene: -; v_gene: TRBV9; abundance: once; CDR3aa: CASSVDRGISADTQYF; CDR3nt: TGTGCCAGCAGCGTAGACCGGGGGATAAGTGCAGATACGCAGTATTTT
j_gene: TRBJ2-7; d_gene: -; v_gene: TRBV27; abundance: -; CDR3aa: CASSFWASGEQYF; CDR3nt: TGTGCCAGCAGTTTTTGGGCCTCGGGAGAGCAGTACTTC
j_gene: TRBJ1-2; d_gene: TRBD1; v_gene: TRBV19; abundance: few; CDR3aa: CASSREQGKGNGYTF; CDR3nt: TGTGCCAGTAGTAGAGAACAGGGGAAAGGGAATGGCTACACCTTC
j_gene: TRBJ1-5; d_gene: -; v_gene: TRBV2; abundance: -; CDR3aa: CASSEGRSGGQPQHF; CDR3nt: TGTGCCAGCAGTGAGGGACGCTCGGGGGGTCAGCCCCAGCATTTT
j_gene: TRBJ1-2; d_gene: -; v_gene: TRBV28; abundance: -; CDR3aa: CASSLISGQLVYGYTF; CDR3nt: TGTGCCAGCAGTTTAATCAGTGGACAGCTGGTCTATGGCTACACCTTC
j_gene: TRBJ1-1; d_gene: -; v_gene: TRBV11-1; abundance: few; CDR3aa: CASSLGRGARTEAFF; CDR3nt: TGTGCCAGCAGCTTAGGGCGGGGGGCGAGGACTGAAGCTTTCTTT
j_gene: TRBJ1-5; d_gene: -; v_gene: TRBV6-6; abundance: -; CDR3aa: CASSGQYSNQPQHF; CDR3nt: TGTGCCAGCAGCGGACAGTATAGCAATCAGCCCCAGCATTTT
j_gene: TRBJ1-2; d_gene: TRBD1; v_gene: TRBV18; abundance: -; CDR3aa: CASSPASPGQGGGYTF; CDR3nt: TGTGCCAGCTCACCCGCTTCCCCGGGACAGGGGGGAGGCTACACCTTC
j_gene: TRBJ2-2; d_gene: -; v_gene: TRBV5-1; abundance: -; CDR3aa: CATGRGTNTGELFF; CDR3nt: TGCGCCACCGGCCGGGGGACGAACACCGGGGAGCTGTTTTTT
j_gene: TRBJ2-3; d_gene: -; v_gene: TRBV30; abundance: once; CDR3aa: CAWSVIADTQYF; CDR3nt: TGTGCCTGGAGTGTAATCGCAGATACGCAGTATTTT
j_gene: TRBJ2-3; d_gene: TRBD2; v_gene: TRBV9; abundance: -; CDR3aa: CASSAGEREGRRDTQYF; CDR3nt: TGTGCCAGCAGCGCGGGGGAGCGGGAGGGCCGGAGAGATACGCAGTATTTT
j_gene: TRBJ2-5; d_gene: TRBD2; v_gene: TRBV5-4; abundance: few; CDR3aa: CASSLGSGAQETQYF; CDR3nt: TGTGCCAGCAGCTTGGGTAGCGGGGCCCAAGAGACCCAGTACTTC
j_gene: TRBJ2-4; d_gene: TRBD2; v_gene: TRBV4-1; abundance: once; CDR3aa: CASSRTSGSVLAKNIQYF; CDR3nt: TGCGCCAGCAGCCGCACTAGCGGGAGCGTGTTGGCCAAAAACATTCAGTACTTC
j_gene: TRBJ2-2; d_gene: -; v_gene: TRBV5-1; abundance: few; CDR3aa: CASSSEEAGELFF; CDR3nt: TGCGCCAGCAGTTCGGAGGAAGCCGGGGAGCTGTTTTTT
j_gene: TRBJ2-1; d_gene: TRBD2; v_gene: TRBV7-2; abundance: -; CDR3aa: CASSRTSYSYNEQFF; CDR3nt: TGTGCCAGCAGCAGGACTAGCTACTCCTACAATGAGCAGTTCTTC
j_gene: TRBJ2-5; d_gene: -; v_gene: TRBV7-9; abundance: -; CDR3aa: CASSLDPGGVRETQYF; CDR3nt: TGTGCCAGCAGCTTAGACCCGGGCGGGGTGAGAGAGACCCAGTACTTC
j_gene: TRBJ1-2; d_gene: TRBD1; v_gene: TRBV7-3; abundance: few; CDR3aa: CASSLGQGYGYTF; CDR3nt: TGTGCCAGCAGCTTGGGACAGGGTTATGGCTACACCTTC
j_gene: TRBJ1-1; d_gene: -; v_gene: TRBV5-4; abundance: -; CDR3aa: CASSLGTPGVNTEAFF; CDR3nt: TGTGCCAGCAGCCTGGGGACTCCTGGAGTGAACACTGAAGCTTTCTTT
j_gene: TRBJ2-7; d_gene: TRBD2; v_gene: TRBV30; abundance: -; CDR3aa: CAWSGPGLAVYEQYF; CDR3nt: TGTGCCTGGAGTGGTCCGGGACTAGCGGTATACGAGCAGTACTTC
j_gene: TRBJ2-5; d_gene: -; v_gene: TRBV5-5; abundance: -; CDR3aa: CASSRQGGQRTGRQETQYF; CDR3nt: TGTGCCAGCAGCCGCCAGGGGGGACAGAGAACCGGGCGGCAAGAGACCCAGTACTTC
j_gene: TRBJ2-2; d_gene: TRBD2; v_gene: TRBV7-2; abundance: -; CDR3aa: CASSSVGTTDTGELFF; CDR3nt: TGTGCCAGCAGCTCCGTGGGGACTACAGACACCGGGGAGCTGTTTTTT
j_gene: TRBJ1-1; d_gene: TRBD1; v_gene: TRBV7-3; abundance: -; CDR3aa: CASSPGQGRNTEAFF; CDR3nt: TGTGCCAGCAGCCCGGGACAGGGGCGTAACACTGAAGCTTTCTTT
j_gene: TRBJ2-7; d_gene: -; v_gene: TRBV5-1; abundance: -; CDR3aa: CASSLALGEQYF; CDR3nt: TGCGCCAGCAGCTTGGCCCTAGGCGAGCAGTACTTC
j_gene: TRBJ1-5; d_gene: -; v_gene: TRBV2; abundance: few; CDR3aa: CASSVSTDDQPQHF; CDR3nt: TGTGCCAGCAGTGTTTCGACAGACGATCAGCCCCAGCATTTT
j_gene: TRBJ1-2; d_gene: TRBD1; v_gene: TRBV2; abundance: -; CDR3aa: CASSIQGANYGYTF; CDR3nt: TGTGCCAGCAGTATTCAGGGGGCCAACTATGGCTACACCTTC